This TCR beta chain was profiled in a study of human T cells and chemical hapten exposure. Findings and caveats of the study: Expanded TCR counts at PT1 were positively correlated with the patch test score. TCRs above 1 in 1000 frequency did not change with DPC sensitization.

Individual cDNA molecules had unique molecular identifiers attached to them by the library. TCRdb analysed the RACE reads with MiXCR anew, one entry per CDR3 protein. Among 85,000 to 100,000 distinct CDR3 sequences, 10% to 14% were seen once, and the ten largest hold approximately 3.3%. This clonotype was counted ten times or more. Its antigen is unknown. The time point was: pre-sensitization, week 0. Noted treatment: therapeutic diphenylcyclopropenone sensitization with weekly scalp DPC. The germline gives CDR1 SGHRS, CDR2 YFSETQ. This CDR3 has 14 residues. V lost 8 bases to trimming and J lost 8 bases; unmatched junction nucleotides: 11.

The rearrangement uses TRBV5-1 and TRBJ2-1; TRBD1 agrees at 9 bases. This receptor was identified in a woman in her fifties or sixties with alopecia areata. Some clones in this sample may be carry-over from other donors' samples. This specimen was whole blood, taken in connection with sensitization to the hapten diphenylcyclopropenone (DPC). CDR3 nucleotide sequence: TGCGCCAGTTACCGGGACAGGGCTTCGGATGAGCAGTTCTTC. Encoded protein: CASYRDRASDEQFF.